The text below deals with one T cell receptor (beta chain). The J segment lost 4 bases and the V segment lost 3 bases, leaving 7 bases of the junction unmatched. CDR1 is KGHDR and CDR2 is SFDVKD in the germline V gene. CDR3 length: 16 amino acids. The assay was immunoSEQ multiplex PCR, and TCRdb's table has in-frame clones only and misses some. Of about 240,000 clones in the sample, around nine tenths are singletons; the top ten hold roughly a tenth. Treatment here: about 20 received Ad26.COV2.S at low or high dose, single or two shots; several received placebo; per-sample allocation not given. Following the first vaccine or placebo injection, samples were taken on day 63. The record originates from a study of Ad26.COV2.S vaccination and SARS-CoV-2 variants.

This chain connects TRBV24-1 to TRBJ2-1, with 8 bases matching TRBD1. The sample was peripheral blood, taken in a trial of Ad26.COV2.S vaccine versus placebo. The receptor's source is a person aged 18 to 65 who received the Ad26.COV2.S COVID-19 vaccine or a placebo. CDR3 amino acids: CATSDPGGRTYNEQFF. The CDR3 bases are TGTGCCACCAGTGATCCAGGGGGCCGGACATACAATGAGCAGTTCTTC.